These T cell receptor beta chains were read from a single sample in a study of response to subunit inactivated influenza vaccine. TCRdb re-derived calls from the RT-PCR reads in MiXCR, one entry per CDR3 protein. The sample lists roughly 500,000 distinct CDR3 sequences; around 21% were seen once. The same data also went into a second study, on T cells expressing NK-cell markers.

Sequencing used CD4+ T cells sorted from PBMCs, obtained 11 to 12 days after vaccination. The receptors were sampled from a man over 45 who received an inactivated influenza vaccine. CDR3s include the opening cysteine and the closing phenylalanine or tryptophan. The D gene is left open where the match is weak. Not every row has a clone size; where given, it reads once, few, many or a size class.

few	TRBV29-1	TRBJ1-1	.	CSVGDMNTEAFF	TGCAGCGTAGGGGACATGAACACTGAAGCTTTCTTT
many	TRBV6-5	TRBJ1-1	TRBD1	CASSYWTGDTEAFF	TGTGCCAGCAGTTACTGGACAGGGGACACTGAAGCTTTCTTT
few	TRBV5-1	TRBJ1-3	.	CASSPGAQLNSGNTIYF	TGCGCCAGCAGCCCGGGGGCACAGCTTAACTCTGGAAACACCATATATTTT
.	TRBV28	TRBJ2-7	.	CASGGHSYEQYF	TGTGCCAGCGGAGGACACTCCTACGAGCAGTACTTC
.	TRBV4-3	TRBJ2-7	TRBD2	CASSQTTSGLYEQYF	TGCGCCAGCAGCCAGACCACTAGCGGCCTCTACGAGCAGTACTTC
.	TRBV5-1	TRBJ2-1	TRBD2	CASSPGGRGNEQFF	TGCGCCAGCAGCCCGGGAGGCCGGGGCAATGAGCAGTTCTTC
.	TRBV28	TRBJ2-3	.	CASSSSYTGAVTDTQYF	TGTGCCAGCAGTTCCTCCTATACGGGAGCAGTTACAGATACGCAGTATTTT
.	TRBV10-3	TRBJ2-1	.	CAIRATATGAEQFF	TGTGCCATCAGAGCCACGGCAACAGGAGCCGAGCAGTTCTTC
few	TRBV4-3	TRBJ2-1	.	CASSPLPRDEQFF	TGCGCCAGCAGCCCACTACCTAGGGATGAGCAGTTCTTC
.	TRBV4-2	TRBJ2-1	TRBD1	CASSQLLGDRFF	TGTGCCAGCAGCCAACTTCTAGGGGACAGGTTCTTC
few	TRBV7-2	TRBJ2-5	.	CASSLRRNKETQYF	TGTGCCAGCAGCTTAAGGCGGAATAAAGAGACCCAGTACTTC
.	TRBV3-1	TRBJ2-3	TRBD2	CASSRTSGGTGDTQYF	TGTGCCAGCAGCAGGACTAGCGGGGGGACAGGGGATACGCAGTATTTT
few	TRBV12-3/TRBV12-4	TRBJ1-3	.	CASTYQTGSGNTIYF	TGTGCCAGCACATACCAAACAGGTTCTGGAAACACCATATATTTT
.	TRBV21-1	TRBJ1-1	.	CASTPSADTDAEAFF	TGTGCCAGCACCCCTTCGGCGGACACCGACGCTGAAGCTTTCTTT
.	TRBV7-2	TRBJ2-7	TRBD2	CASSLGTSGSSYEQYF	TGTGCCAGCAGCTTAGGGACTAGCGGGTCGAGTTACGAGCAGTACTTC
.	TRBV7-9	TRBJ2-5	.	CASSSGSPPKTQYF	TGTGCCAGCAGCTCCGGGTCTCCCCCAAAGACCCAGTACTTC
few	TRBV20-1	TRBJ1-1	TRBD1	CSARAGGRTEAFF	TGCAGTGCTAGAGCAGGGGGTAGGACTGAAGCTTTCTTT
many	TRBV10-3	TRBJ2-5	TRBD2	CATAGRYQETQYF	TGTGCCACAGCGGGGCGGTACCAAGAGACCCAGTACTTC
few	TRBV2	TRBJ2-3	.	CASSGGMSDTQYF	TGTGCCAGCTCCGGGGGCATGTCAGATACGCAGTATTTT
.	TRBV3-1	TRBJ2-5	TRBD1	CASSQDHRGGETQYF	TGTGCCAGCAGCCAAGACCACAGGGGCGGGGAGACCCAGTACTTC
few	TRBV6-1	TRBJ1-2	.	CASTTGGEGIDGYTF	TGTGCCAGCACCACAGGAGGAGAGGGTATAGATGGCTACACCTTC
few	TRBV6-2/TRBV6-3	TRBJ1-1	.	CASSYRPQAVNTEAFF	TGTGCCAGCAGTTACCGGCCGCAGGCAGTGAACACTGAAGCTTTCTTT
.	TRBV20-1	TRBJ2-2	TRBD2	CSAEGLANTGELFF	TGCAGTGCTGAGGGACTAGCGAACACCGGGGAGCTGTTTTTT
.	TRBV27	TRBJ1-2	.	CASSTAGAPGYTF	TGTGCCAGCAGTACTGCCGGCGCCCCCGGGTACACCTTC
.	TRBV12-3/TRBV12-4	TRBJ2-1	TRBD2	CASSTGLAARYNEQFF	TGTGCCAGCAGCACGGGACTAGCGGCCCGCTACAATGAGCAGTTCTTC
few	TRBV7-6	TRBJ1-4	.	CASIPQGCGEKLFF	TGTGCCAGCATCCCACAGGGTTGCGGTGAAAAACTGTTTTTT
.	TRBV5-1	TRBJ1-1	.	CASSLSGNAVAFF	TGCGCCAGCAGCTTGTCAGGGAACGCCGTGGCTTTCTTT
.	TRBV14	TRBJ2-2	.	CASSSLIPGSNTGELFF	TGTGCCAGCAGCTCGCTAATTCCGGGATCGAACACCGGGGAGCTGTTTTTT
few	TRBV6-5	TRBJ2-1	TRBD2	CASSYAGLAGHNEQFF	TGTGCCAGCAGTTACGCCGGACTAGCGGGACACAATGAGCAGTTCTTC
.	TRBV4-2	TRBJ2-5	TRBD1	CASTKGAQGGKETQYF	TGTGCCAGCACAAAGGGAGCACAGGGGGGAAAAGAGACCCAGTACTTC
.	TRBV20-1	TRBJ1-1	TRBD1	CSAGRTGGTEAFF	TGCAGTGCTGGAAGGACAGGTGGGACTGAAGCTTTCTTT
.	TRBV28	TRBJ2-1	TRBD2	CASSTSGGVDEQFF	TGTGCCAGCAGCACTAGCGGGGGGGTCGATGAGCAGTTCTTC
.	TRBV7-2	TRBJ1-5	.	CASSLDTPARQPQHF	TGTGCCAGCAGCTTAGACACCCCGGCGAGGCAGCCCCAGCATTTT
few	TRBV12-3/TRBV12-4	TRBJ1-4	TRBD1	CASSLLGTGGEKLFF	TGTGCCAGCAGTTTATTGGGGACAGGGGGTGAAAAACTGTTTTTT
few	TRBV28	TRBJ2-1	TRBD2	CASSLSGGLNEQFF	TGTGCCAGCAGTTTATCGGGGGGGCTCAATGAGCAGTTCTTC
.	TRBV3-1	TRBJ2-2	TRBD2	CASTGLAGGYGELFF	TGTGCCAGCACCGGACTAGCGGGAGGGTACGGGGAGCTGTTTTTT
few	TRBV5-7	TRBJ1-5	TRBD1	CASSSRDRGNQPQHF	TGTGCCAGCAGCAGCCGGGACAGGGGCAATCAGCCCCAGCATTTT
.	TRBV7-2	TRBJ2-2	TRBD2	CASSLALAGVVGELFF	TGTGCCAGCAGCTTAGCACTAGCGGGAGTGGTCGGGGAGCTGTTTTTT
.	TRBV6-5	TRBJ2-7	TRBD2	CASSYSKLLAGDEQYF	TGTGCCAGCAGTTACTCGAAGCTTCTAGCGGGAGACGAGCAGTACTTC
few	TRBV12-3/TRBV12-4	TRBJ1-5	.	CASSVGGGGGNQPQHF	TGTGCCAGCAGTGTGGGAGGAGGGGGAGGCAATCAGCCCCAGCATTTT
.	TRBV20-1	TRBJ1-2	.	CSAGGMANYGYTF	TGCAGTGCTGGGGGAATGGCTAACTATGGCTACACCTTC
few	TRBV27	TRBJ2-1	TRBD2	CASSFLRTSGSNEQFF	TGTGCCAGCAGTTTTTTGCGGACTAGCGGGAGCAATGAGCAGTTCTTC
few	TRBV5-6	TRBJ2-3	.	CASSLRGLRVSYDTQYF	TGTGCCAGCAGCTTGCGGGGACTCCGAGTTTCATACGATACGCAGTATTTT
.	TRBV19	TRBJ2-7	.	CASGKEAGFSYEQYF	TGTGCCAGTGGAAAAGAGGCAGGATTTTCCTACGAGCAGTACTTC
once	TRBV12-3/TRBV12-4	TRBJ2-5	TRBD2	CASSSGTSVGGIQETQYF	TGTGCCAGCAGCTCTGGGACTAGCGTTGGGGGGATCCAAGAGACCCAGTACTTC
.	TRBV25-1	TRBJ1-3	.	CASSEAWGASGNTIYF	TGTGCCAGCAGTGAAGCGTGGGGGGCCTCTGGAAACACCATATATTTT
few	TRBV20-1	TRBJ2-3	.	CSARMIGTTTSTDTQYF	TGCAGTGCTAGAATGATCGGGACAACCACTAGCACAGATACGCAGTATTTT
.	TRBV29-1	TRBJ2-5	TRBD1	CSVATGGRETQYF	TGCAGCGTCGCGACAGGGGGCAGGGAGACCCAGTACTTC